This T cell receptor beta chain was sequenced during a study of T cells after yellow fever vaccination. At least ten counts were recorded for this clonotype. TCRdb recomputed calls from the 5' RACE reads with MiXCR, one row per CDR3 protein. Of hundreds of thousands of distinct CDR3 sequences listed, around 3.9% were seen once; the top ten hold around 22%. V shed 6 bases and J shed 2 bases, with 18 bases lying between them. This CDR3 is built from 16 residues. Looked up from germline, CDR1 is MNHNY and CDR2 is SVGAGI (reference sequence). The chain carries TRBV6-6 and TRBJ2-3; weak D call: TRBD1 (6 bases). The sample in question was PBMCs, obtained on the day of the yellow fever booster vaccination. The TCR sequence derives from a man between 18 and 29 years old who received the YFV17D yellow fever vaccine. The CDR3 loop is CASRQGSLPHTDTQYF. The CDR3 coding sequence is TGTGCCAGCAGGCAGGGGTCCCTCCCCCACACAGATACGCAGTATTTT.